One sample yielded the 25 T cell receptor beta chains listed below, sequenced in a study of shared clonotypes between healthy human individuals. Using immunoSEQ multiplex PCR, the repertoire was profiled, and TCRdb retains in-frame clones only, with some absent. The sample includes over 850,000 clones, 75% to 85% of them seen just once. The sample taken for sequencing was memory CD4+ T cells from PBMCs. Subset described: CD45RA-negative fraction. Receptors were obtained from a man between 18 and 29 years old in good health. Some clones in this sample may be carry-over from other donors' samples.

V usage is TRBV7-9 and J usage is TRBJ2-1, with no clear D. The ends were cut back, 1 base at V and 7 bases at J, with 17 bases in the middle. The CDR3 consists of 16 residues. CDR1 SEHNR and CDR2 FQNEAQ come from the germline V gene (reference sequence). CDR3 sequence (DNA): TGTGCCAGCAGCTTAGTTGTACCCTCAATGAGGAATGAGCAGTTCTTC. Translation: CASSLVVPSMRNEQFF.

CDR3 sequence reads: CASSYSWSGAETQYF. The CDR3 DNA sequence: TGTGCCAGCAGTTACTCTTGGTCGGGAGCAGAGACCCAGTACTTC. V and J are TRBV6-5 and TRBJ2-5, with D tentatively TRBD2 (6 bases). This CDR3 region has 15 residues. The germline V gene encodes CDR1 MNHEY and CDR2 SVGAGI. V was clipped by 0 bases and J by 4 bases, with 12 bases between them.

This clone has only one observation. The gene calls are TRBV5-1 and TRBJ2-3; TRBD1 agrees at 7 bases. V gave up 2 bases and J gave up 6 bases; unmatched junction bases: 9. In germline, CDR1 is SGHRS, CDR2 YFSETQ. The CDR3 is made up of 15 amino acids. The CDR3 here is CASSFLPDREDTQYF. The CDR3 DNA reads TGCGCCAGCAGCTTCCTCCCCGACAGGGAGGATACGCAGTATTTT. The variable domain in full, with the rest retrieved from reference TRBV5-1 and TRBJ2-3, is KAGVTQTPRYLIKTRGQQVTLSCSPISGHRSVSWYQQTPGQGLQFLFEYFSETQRNKGNFPGRFSGRQFSNSRSEMNVSTLELGDSALYLCASSFLPDREDTQYFGPGTRLTVL.

This clone was counted between two and nine times. V usage is TRBV19 and J usage is TRBJ1-2, with D possibly being TRBD1 (6 bases). Germline CDR1 reads LNHDA; CDR2 reads SQIVND (reference sequence). Trimming stripped 5 bases from V and 1 base from J, with 11 bases between. The CDR3 is 14 residues long. The CDR3 nucleotides read TGTGCCAGTAGTCCGTGGACAGATAACTATGGCTACACCTTC. Encoded protein: CASSPWTDNYGYTF.

This clone was observed once. The chain has TRBV5-1 and TRBJ2-7; the match to TRBD2 covers 7 bases. Germline V gives CDR1 SGHRS, CDR2 YFSETQ. CDR3 length: 15 amino acids. The V gene end was trimmed by 0 bases and the J gene end by 3 bases; junction bases not matched to a gene: 6. The CDR3 sequence is CASSLGAGAIYEQYF. The CDR3 region has the DNA TGCGCCAGCAGCTTGGGGGCGGGAGCTATCTACGAGCAGTACTTC.

V is TRBV5-5 and J is TRBJ2-5; D remains ambiguous. Germline CDR1 reads SGHKS; CDR2 reads YYEKEE (reference sequence). V dropped 2 bases and J dropped 2 bases, with 4 bases sitting between them. CDR3 length equals 12 residues. The CDR3 loop reads CASSFFQETQYF. The CDR3 DNA is TGTGCCAGCAGCTTTTTTCAAGAGACCCAGTACTTC. The full variable domain, in which reference TRBV5-5 and TRBJ2-5 provide the parts outside the CDR3, is DAGVTQSPTHLIKTRGQQVTLRCSPISGHKSVSWYQQVLGQGPQFIFQYYEKEERGRGNFPDRFSARQFPNYSSELNVNALLLGDSALYLCASSFFQETQYFGPGTRLLVL.

This chain links TRBV11-2 with TRBJ2-1; D possibly uses TRBD1 or TRBD2 (5 bases each). V gave up 5 bases and J gave up 3 bases, with 11 bases separating them. CDR1 is SGHAT and CDR2 is FQNNGV in the germline V gene. The CDR3 sequence is 14 residues long. CDR3 nucleotides: TGTGCCAGCAGCCTAGGGACGATCTACAATGAGCAGTTCTTC. This sequence encodes CASSLGTIYNEQFF.

The genes are TRBV4-3 and TRBJ1-2, with a possible D match to TRBD1 (6 bases). The CDR3 contains 16 residues. Trimming removed 0 bases at V and 3 bases at J, with 14 bases between. Germline lookup yields CDR1 LGHNA and CDR2 YSLEER. The CDR3 region has the DNA TGCGCCAGCAGCCAAGATGCTTCAGGGGACGACTATGGCTACACCTTC. Residues: CASSQDASGDDYGYTF.

To note about this clone: Other nucleotide sequences from this sample produce the same CDR3. The V and J genes are TRBV5-1 and TRBJ2-1, with D perhaps TRBD1 (7 bases). The CDR3 extends over 14 amino acids. Germline CDR1 is SGHRS and CDR2 is YFSETQ. Trimming cost V 4 bases and J 3 bases, with 11 bases left between them. Here the CDR3 DNA reads TGCGCCAGCAGCCCGGGGGACAGCTACAATGAGCAGTTCTTC. It specifies CASSPGDSYNEQFF.

This chain joins TRBV7-9 and TRBJ1-4, with no clear D. This CDR3 is built from 14 residues. The ends were cut back, 1 base at V and 0 bases at J, with 3 bases in the middle. The germline CDR1 and CDR2 sequences are SEHNR and FQNEAQ (reference sequence). The CDR3 reads CASSLGATNEKLFF. For the CDR3, the DNA is TGTGCCAGCAGCTTAGGGGCAACTAATGAAAAACTGTTTTTT. The whole variable domain, filled in from reference TRBV7-9 and TRBJ1-4, reads DTGVSQNPRHKITKRGQNVTFRCDPISEHNRLYWYRQTLGQGPEFLTYFQNEAQLEKSRLLSDRFSAERPKGSFSTLEIQRTEQGDSAMYLCASSLGATNEKLFFGSGTQLSVL.

V and J are TRBV7-9 and TRBJ2-7, with 12 bases fitting TRBD2. From germline, CDR1 is SEHNR and CDR2 FQNEAQ (reference sequence). The V gene end was trimmed by 3 bases and the J gene end by 4 bases; junction bases not matched to a gene: 1. CDR3 length: 14 residues. The CDR3: CASSLTSGSYEQYF. DNA of the CDR3: TGTGCCAGCAGCTTGACTAGCGGGAGTTACGAGCAGTACTTC.

The CDR3 DNA follows: TGTGCCAGCAGCGTGGGACCAGGGGTGTTCCGGAACACTGAAGCTTTCTTT. Protein: CASSVGPGVFRNTEAFF. V and J are TRBV9 and TRBJ1-1, with TRBD1 as a possible D gene (6 bases). This CDR3 comprises 17 residues. Germline V lookup: CDR1 SGDLS, CDR2 YYNGEE. V lost 2 bases and J 1 base, leaving 18 bases between the germline ends.

The chain uses TRBV29-1 and TRBJ2-1; D possibly corresponds to TRBD2 (7 bases). V was pared by 7 bases and J by 8 bases, with 21 bases between. The CDR3 is made up of 14 amino acids. In germline, CDR1 is SQVTM, CDR2 ANQGSEA. The CDR3, as DNA: TGCAGCGCCCTAAGGGGGGGAGTGGAGGATGAGCAGTTCTTC. Protein product: CSALRGGVEDEQFF.

On this clone itself: The same CDR3 is also encoded by other DNA sequences in this sample. This sequence joins TRBV20-1 and TRBJ2-3; D not resolved. V lost 3 bases to trimming and J lost 4 bases, with 2 bases between them. This CDR3 comprises 10 residues. The germline CDR1 and CDR2 sequences are DFQATT and SNEGSKA (reference sequence). CDR3 nucleotides: TGCAGTGCTAGGTCAGATACGCAGTATTTT. Its protein is CSARSDTQYF.

The rearrangement uses TRBV20-1 and TRBJ1-2; D call uncertain. The CDR3 contains 11 residues. Germline CDR1 reads DFQATT; CDR2 reads SNEGSKA (reference sequence). The V gene lost 1 base and the J gene lost 7 bases, with 7 bases spanning the gap. The CDR3 region is CSARVDVGYTF. In DNA form, the CDR3 reads TGCAGTGCTAGAGTAGACGTTGGCTACACCTTC.

This clone was seen a single time. The chain links TRBV18 to TRBJ2-3; 9 positions agree with TRBD2. V shed 3 bases and J 2 bases; nucleotides not matched to a gene: 9. CDR1 and CDR2 from the germline V gene are KGHSH and LQKENI. This CDR3 contains 17 residues. The CDR3 sequence: CASSPSGRSRSTDTQYF. CDR3 nucleotide sequence: TGTGCCAGCTCACCCAGCGGGAGGTCCCGTTCCACAGATACGCAGTATTTT. Full variable domain (remainder filled in from reference TRBV18 and TRBJ2-3): NAGVMQNPRHLVRRRGQEARLRCSPMKGHSHVYWYRQLPEEGLKFMVYLQKENIIDESGMPKERFSAEFPKEGPSILRIQQVVRGDSAAYFCASSPSGRSRSTDTQYFGPGTRLTVL.

The chain recombines TRBV18 with TRBJ2-1, with TRBD2 matching over 7 bases. The V gene end was trimmed by 0 bases and the J gene end by 0 bases; junction bases not matched to a gene: 2. Germline V gene data show CDR1 as KGHSH and CDR2 as LQKENI. The CDR3 extends over 16 amino acids. The CDR3: CASSPPLAASYNEQFF. CDR3 nucleotides: TGTGCCAGCTCACCACCGCTAGCGGCCTCCTACAATGAGCAGTTCTTC. Complete variable domain (other parts from reference TRBV18 and TRBJ2-1): NAGVMQNPRHLVRRRGQEARLRCSPMKGHSHVYWYRQLPEEGLKFMVYLQKENIIDESGMPKERFSAEFPKEGPSILRIQQVVRGDSAAYFCASSPPLAASYNEQFFGPGTRLTVL.

The chain joins TRBV7-9 to TRBJ2-1; 10 bases align to TRBD2. The CDR3 length is 15 residues. Germline V CDR1 and CDR2: SEHNR, FQNEAQ (reference sequence). Trimming at V came to 3 bases and at J to 10 bases, leaving 9 bases not matched to a gene. CDR3 loop: CASSFLASGSGEQFF. CDR3 DNA sequence: TGTGCCAGCAGCTTCCTGGCTAGCGGGAGTGGGGAGCAGTTCTTC.

This chain uses TRBV29-1 with TRBJ1-3, with 7 bases fitting TRBD1. The germline V gene has CDR1 SQVTM and CDR2 ANQGSEA. Trimming removed 6 bases from V and 2 bases from J; junction bases left unmatched: 7. The CDR3 is 14 amino acids. The CDR3 loop is CSVKPTGTGNTIYF. In DNA, the CDR3 is TGCAGCGTCAAGCCGACAGGGACTGGAAACACCATATATTTT. The whole variable domain, remainder taken from reference TRBV29-1 and TRBJ1-3, is SAVISQKPSRDICQRGTSLTIQCQVDSQVTMMFWYRQQPGQSLTLIATANQGSEATYESGFVIDKFPISRPNLTFSTLTVSNMSPEDSSIYLCSVKPTGTGNTIYFGEGSWLTVV.

The chain recombines TRBV11-3 with TRBJ2-1; a weak D match, TRBD2 (6 bases). V was shortened by 5 bases and J by 6 bases, with 8 bases between the two germline ends. This CDR3 is 12 amino acids long. Germline CDR1 reads SGHNT; CDR2 reads YENEEA. CDR3 in DNA: TGTGCCAGCAGCAAGGGAGGCAATGAGCAGTTCTTC. It codes for CASSKGGNEQFF.

CDR3 residues: CASSYLTGSGTEAFF. The CDR3 DNA reads TGTGCCAGCAGTTACCTGACAGGGTCGGGGACTGAAGCTTTCTTT. The chain couples TRBV6-5 to TRBJ1-1, with 7 bases identical to TRBD1. CDR3 size: 15 residues. Trimming removed 2 bases from V and 5 bases from J; junction bases left unmatched: 8. Germline loops: CDR1 MNHEY, CDR2 SVGAGI.

The chain joins TRBV30 to TRBJ2-2; unclear D gene. The V end was cut by 1 base, the J end by 5 bases, with 14 bases between. Germline CDR1 reads GTSNPN; CDR2 reads SVGIG (reference sequence). The length of the CDR3 is 15 residues. The CDR3 sequence is CAWSAVKIWTGELFF. Here the CDR3 DNA reads TGTGCCTGGAGTGCCGTGAAGATCTGGACCGGGGAGCTGTTTTTT.

A word on this clone: Within the sample, other DNA sequences also encode this same CDR3. The chain carries TRBV7-2 and TRBJ2-7; perhaps TRBD1 as D (5 bases). Germline CDR1 is SGHTA and CDR2 is FQGNSA. The length of the CDR3 is 14 residues. Trimming removed 1 base from V and 2 bases from J, with 9 bases in between. The CDR3 here is CASSLVQGPYEQYF. The CDR3 bases are TGTGCCAGCAGCTTAGTCCAGGGCCCCTACGAGCAGTACTTC.

This clone has only a few counts. V gene TRBV6-1 combines with J gene TRBJ1-1; a possible D gene is TRBD1 (6 bases). The CDR3 sequence is 16 residues long. The germline gives CDR1 MNHNS, CDR2 SASEGT. V was trimmed by 2 bases and J by 1 base, leaving 14 bases between them. In DNA, the CDR3 is TGTGCCAGCAGTGAACTAGCGGGGGCCGGGAACACTGAAGCTTTCTTT. Its protein product is CASSELAGAGNTEAFF.

Details on this clone: This specimen includes other DNA sequences encoding the same CDR3. The chain links TRBV5-1 to TRBJ1-1; 7 nucleotides line up with TRBD1. The V segment lost 4 bases and the J segment 2 bases; nucleotides outside the gene matches: 5. Germline values: CDR1 SGHRS, CDR2 YFSETQ. The CDR3 is 14 amino acids. Here the CDR3 reads CASSKGTANTEAFF. CDR3 DNA sequence: TGCGCCAGCAGCAAGGGGACAGCCAACACTGAAGCTTTCTTT.